This T cell receptor (beta chain) derives from a study of T cells in Graves' hyperthyroidism and ophthalmopathy. Clinical symptoms, serum thyroxine, TRAb, thyroid ultrasound and orbital computed tomography informed diagnoses. Amplification of TCR beta CDR3 regions was performed using RNA transcripts as template. The study used the HTBI primer set for a first-round RT-PCR of the TCR CDR3. TCRdb recomputed calls from the multiplex PCR reads with MiXCR, one row per CDR3 protein. The repertoire holds 500,000 to 750,000 distinct CDR3 sequences, with roughly 46% as singletons. J gave up 5 bases and V 0 bases, and 7 bases lay outside the gene matches. This CDR3 contains 15 residues. Per the germline V gene, CDR1 is SQVTM and CDR2 is ANQGSEA.

What was sequenced was peripheral blood or thyroid tissue (not recorded which). The chain combines TRBV29-1 with TRBJ2-5, with 9 bases fitting TRBD1. The TCR was taken from a woman in her late teens or twenties with Graves' hyperthyroidism. CDR3 region: CSVEDWTGVGETQYF. CDR3 sequence (DNA): TGCAGCGTTGAAGATTGGACAGGGGTGGGTGAGACCCAGTACTTC.